The 16 T cell receptor beta chains below were found in one sample sequenced in a study of response to subunit inactivated influenza vaccine. TCRdb recomputed calls from the RT-PCR reads with MiXCR, one row per CDR3 protein. The sample holds 590,000 or so distinct CDR3 sequences; about 14% are singletons and the top ten take about 7.4%. The input for sequencing was PBMCs from blood, taken 14 to 15 days before vaccination. The receptors come from a man aged 50 to 59 who received an inactivated influenza vaccine.

This chain joins TRBV10-3 and TRBJ2-3; 7 nucleotides line up with TRBD2. With 6 bases clipped from V and 2 bases from J, the junction kept 8 bases outside the gene matches. Germline V gene data show CDR1 as ENHRY and CDR2 as SYGVKD. CDR3 length: 15 amino acids. The CDR3 coding sequence is TGTGCCATCAGGACTCTTAGCGGGTACACAGATACGCAGTATTTT. As protein: CAIRTLSGYTDTQYF.

To note about this clonotype: This may arise from a read error, as a much more abundant clone is one base away. V is TRBV3-1 and J is TRBJ2-7; D might be TRBD1 (5 bases). The V and J ends lost 1 base and 2 bases respectively, with 6 bases between them. Germline CDR1 reads LGHDT; CDR2 reads YNNKEL (reference sequence). The CDR3 consists of 13 residues. This chain's CDR3 is CASSQGRAYEQYF. The CDR3 region has the DNA TGTGCCAGCAGCCAAGGCAGGGCCTACGAGCAGTACTTC.

The CDR3 loop reads CASRAGGYGQPQHF. CDR3 in DNA: TGTGCCAGCAGAGCTGGAGGGTACGGTCAGCCCCAGCATTTT. The chain recombines TRBV12-3 or TRBV12-4 with TRBJ1-5; no clear D gene. This CDR3 region has 14 residues. Trimming shortened V by 6 bases and J by 6 bases, and 15 bases separated the two germline ends.

This clonotype was counted at least ten times. This chain uses TRBV12-3 or TRBV12-4 with TRBJ2-4; D is uncertain. V was clipped by 1 base and J by 8 bases, with 18 bases between them. There are 16 residues in the CDR3. In DNA, the CDR3 is TGTGCCAGCAGTTTAGATGCAGCGACCAGTGGAGACATTCAGTACTTC. The encoded protein is CASSLDAATSGDIQYF.

V usage is TRBV3-1 and J usage is TRBJ1-3; D remains unclear. Per germline, CDR1 LGHDT and CDR2 YNNKEL (reference sequence). The CDR3 has 15 residues. V was pared by 6 bases and J by 0 bases, with 12 bases between. CDR3 in amino acids: CASSKQQLSGNTIYF. DNA of the CDR3: TGTGCCAGCAGTAAACAGCAACTCTCTGGAAACACCATATATTTT.

V gene TRBV14 combines with J gene TRBJ1-1; D is ambiguous. CDR3 size: 13 residues. Germline CDR1 SGHDN, CDR2 FVKESK. Trimming shortened V by 0 bases and J by 3 bases, and 5 bases separated the two germline ends. CDR3 protein: CASSQDFHTEAFF. CDR3 DNA sequence: TGTGCCAGCAGCCAAGATTTTCACACTGAAGCTTTCTTT.

Only a few counts were recorded for this clonotype. V usage is TRBV10-3 and J usage is TRBJ1-2, with D possibly matching TRBD1 (6 bases). Trimming took 3 bases from V and 7 from J, leaving 21 bases between them. Germline CDR1 ENHRY, CDR2 SYGVKD. CDR3 length: 16 amino acids. This CDR3 is CAISDREQGGVSGYTF. The CDR3 nucleotides are TGTGCCATCAGTGATCGGGAACAGGGCGGGGTCTCTGGCTACACCTTC.

V usage is TRBV5-6 and J usage is TRBJ1-2; 10 bases align to TRBD1. Germline trimming cut 0 bases from V and 5 bases from J; bases unmatched to any gene: 4. CDR1 is SGHDT and CDR2 is YYEEEE in the germline V gene. This CDR3 spans 15 amino acids. CDR3 loop: CASSLEDRGTYGYTF. The CDR3 DNA reads TGTGCCAGCAGCTTGGAGGACAGGGGGACTTATGGCTACACCTTC.

This chain joins TRBV13 and TRBJ2-7; D possibly corresponds to TRBD2 (5 bases). From germline, CDR1 is PRHDT and CDR2 FYEKMQ (reference sequence). The V end lost 4 bases, the J end lost 5 bases, and 15 bases lay between the germline ends. This CDR3 spans 14 amino acids. CDR3 sequence (DNA): TGTGCCAGCAGCTATATGACCGGGAAAAACGAGCAGTACTTC. Its translation: CASSYMTGKNEQYF.

This clonotype was detected only a few times. CDR3 region: CASSYPGVSEQYF. CDR3 nucleotides: TGTGCCAGCAGTTACCCCGGTGTCTCCGAGCAGTACTTC. This sequence joins TRBV6-2 or TRBV6-3 and TRBJ2-7; D is unclear. Trimming left V 2 bases short and J 6 bases short, with 11 bases between. The CDR3 has 13 residues. CDR1 and CDR2 (germline): MNHEY, SVGEGT.

This chain links TRBV3-1 with TRBJ2-3; 10 bases are a match to TRBD2. After removal of 1 base from V and 2 bases from J, the junction contained 3 bases not matched to a gene. CDR1 and CDR2 from the germline V gene are LGHDT and YNNKEL (reference sequence). The CDR3 length is 16 residues. The CDR3 nucleotides are TGTGCCAGCAGCCAAGCTACTAGCGGGAACACAGATACGCAGTATTTT. It specifies CASSQATSGNTDTQYF.

This clonotype was recorded a few times. The chain links TRBV6-5 to TRBJ1-1; D not resolved. CDR3 length: 15 residues. Trimming removed 0 bases from V and 4 bases from J, with 12 bases in between. The germline CDR1 and CDR2 sequences are MNHEY and SVGAGI. CDR3 coding DNA: TGTGCCAGCAGTTACTCGATGCGGGGTTCCACTGAAGCTTTCTTT. Residues: CASSYSMRGSTEAFF.

In its sample, this clonotype was seen a few times. The chain employs TRBV29-1 and TRBJ2-1; 10 bases line up with TRBD2. This CDR3 region has 16 residues. The germline gives CDR1 SQVTM, CDR2 ANQGSEA. Unmatched junction bases numbered 7, after V lost 2 bases and J lost 3 bases. CDR3 in DNA: TGCAGCGTTGAACCAACCCGACTAGCGGGCTACAATGAGCAGTTCTTC. Protein product: CSVEPTRLAGYNEQFF.

This clonotype was seen more than once but under ten times. The genes are TRBV12-3 or TRBV12-4 and TRBJ2-2; D is tentatively TRBD1 or TRBD2 (5 bases each). Deletions cut 3 bases from V and 7 bases from J, with 12 bases between. This CDR3 is 14 amino acids long. CDR3 sequence: CASSFRQGVGELFF. As DNA, the CDR3 is TGTGCCAGCAGTTTTCGGCAGGGAGTCGGGGAGCTGTTTTTT.

This sequence joins TRBV5-4 and TRBJ2-3, with 12 bases lining up with TRBD2. The junction had 9 bases not matched to a gene; V was cut back by 4 bases and J by 6 bases. The germline V gene has CDR1 SGHNT and CDR2 YYREEE (reference sequence). The CDR3 loop spans 16 amino acids. Here the CDR3 reads CASSRSSGGAGDTQYF. The CDR3 DNA sequence: TGTGCCAGCAGCCGCTCTAGCGGGGGGGCCGGGGATACGCAGTATTTT.

This clonotype was counted between two and nine times. The chain is built from TRBV29-1 and TRBJ1-4; D unresolved. With 7 bases removed from V and 0 bases from J, the gap between germline ends came to 6 bases. The CDR3 runs to 12 residues. Germline V gene sequence: CDR1 SQVTM, CDR2 ANQGSEA. The CDR3 spells CSGVATNEKLFF. CDR3 nucleotides: TGCAGCGGGGTAGCAACTAATGAAAAACTGTTTTTT. Combining the CDR3 with reference TRBV29-1 and TRBJ1-4 gives the whole variable domain SAVISQKPSRDICQRGTSLTIQCQVDSQVTMMFWYRQQPGQSLTLIATANQGSEATYESGFVIDKFPISRPNLTFSTLTVSNMSPEDSSIYLCSGVATNEKLFFGSGTQLSVL.